The 12 T cell receptor beta chains below were found in one sample sequenced in a study of control samples from healthy donors and cancer patients. The repertoire was sequenced with immunoSEQ multiplex PCR; TCRdb's copy has only in-frame clones and lacks some. This sample has around 250,000 clones; roughly four fifths occur once, and the top ten carry roughly 15%. The sequenced material came from PBMCs. These receptors all come from a woman aged 55-75 years with lung cancer.

The V gene is TRBV5-1, the J gene TRBJ2-5; D remains ambiguous. Between the trimmed V and J ends, which lost 7 bases and 0 bases, there was a span of 10 bases. The CDR3 runs to 13 residues. CDR1 and CDR2 (germline): SGHRS, YFSETQ. In DNA form, the CDR3 reads TGCGCCAGCCAAAAGGGTGACCAAGAGACCCAGTACTTC. Protein sequence: CASQKGDQETQYF.

The chain carries TRBV7-9 and TRBJ2-4; D unclear. The CDR3 is made up of 11 amino acids. Trimming removed 5 bases from V and 8 bases from J, with 7 bases in between. Germline CDR1 SEHNR, CDR2 FQNEAQ (reference sequence). The CDR3 is CASSHVDIQYF. CDR3 sequence (DNA): TGTGCCAGCAGCCATGTTGACATTCAGTACTTC.

The rearrangement joins TRBV24-1 to TRBJ2-7, with 7 bases aligning to TRBD2. Germline CDR1 KGHDR, CDR2 SFDVKD. This CDR3 contains 12 residues. The trim removed 3 bases at V and 10 bases at J, leaving 5 bases unmatched. Written as DNA, the CDR3 is TGTGCCACCAGTGATCGCCGCGGGAGCCAGTACTTC. This sequence encodes CATSDRRGSQYF.

The V call is TRBV30, the J call TRBJ2-7, with 10 nucleotides matching TRBD2. V gave up 1 base and J gave up 7 bases; unmatched junction bases: 10. CDR1 GTSNPN and CDR2 SVGIG come from the germline V gene (reference sequence). This CDR3 comprises 15 residues. The CDR3: CAWSGPAAGGLEQYF. The CDR3 bases are TGTGCCTGGAGTGGCCCCGCAGCGGGAGGGCTTGAGCAGTACTTC. Variable domain in full (rest from reference TRBV30 and TRBJ2-7): SQTIHQWPATLVQPVGSPLSLECTVEGTSNPNLYWYRQAAGRGLQLLFYSVGIGQISSEVPQNLSASRPQDRQFILSSKKLLLSDSGFYLCAWSGPAAGGLEQYFGPGTRLTVT.

J is TRBJ2-7 and V is TRBV2, with D perhaps matching TRBD1 (6 bases). V was cut by 6 bases and J by 3 bases, with 18 bases left in between. CDR3 size: 15 residues. CDR1 is SNHLY, CDR2 FYNNEI, per germline. CDR3 bases: TGTGCCAGCAGGCTCCGGGACAATTTTCACTACGAGCAGTACTTC. It translates to CASRLRDNFHYEQYF. Variable domain in full (rest from reference TRBV2 and TRBJ2-7): EPEVTQTPSHQVTQMGQEVILRCVPISNHLYFYWYRQILGQKVEFLVSFYNNEISEKSEIFDDQFSVERPDGSNFTLKIRSTKLEDSAMYFCASRLRDNFHYEQYFGPGTRLTVT.

The rearrangement links TRBV2 to TRBJ2-6; D might be TRBD2 (5 bases). Germline CDR1 and CDR2: SNHLY and FYNNEI. Trimming pared 3 bases from V and 1 base from J, leaving 13 bases between. The CDR3 length is 17 residues. The CDR3 spells CASSDRGSRSGANVLTF. CDR3 nucleotide sequence: TGTGCCAGCAGTGATAGAGGGTCAAGGTCTGGGGCCAACGTCCTGACTTTC.

The V call is TRBV7-9, the J call TRBJ2-5; possibly TRBD1 for D (5 bases). Trimming stripped 4 bases from V and 1 base from J, with 16 bases between. Germline-derived CDR1 and CDR2 are SEHNR and FQNEAQ (reference sequence). This CDR3 is built from 16 residues. CDR3 amino acids: CASSSSGAGRQETQYF. CDR3 DNA sequence: TGTGCCAGCAGCTCCTCTGGCGCAGGGCGCCAAGAGACCCAGTACTTC.

The chain couples TRBV11-2 to TRBJ1-4; D is unclear. CDR1 and CDR2 from the germline V gene are SGHAT and FQNNGV. The CDR3 contains 13 residues. Trimming left V 5 bases short and J 8 bases short, with 12 bases between. DNA of the CDR3: TGTGCCAGCAGCCTCGGGAGGGCGGAAAAACTGTTTTTT. It specifies CASSLGRAEKLFF.

The genes are TRBV10-3 and TRBJ1-2; 12 bases map to TRBD1. Germline V lookup: CDR1 ENHRY, CDR2 SYGVKD. The CDR3 runs 14 residues. Trimming took 2 bases from V and 13 from J; bases not matched to a gene: 8. The CDR3, as DNA: TGTGCCATCAGTGAGGGCCGGGACAGGGGGCTAAGCACCTTC. Protein sequence: CAISEGRDRGLSTF.

This chain joins TRBV9 and TRBJ2-1; 8 bases fit TRBD2. CDR1 is SGDLS and CDR2 is YYNGEE in the germline V gene. The junction had 8 bases not matched to a gene; V was cut back by 4 bases and J by 2 bases. CDR3 length equals 16 residues. For the CDR3, the DNA is TGTGCCAGCAGCTCCCTAGCGGGCACCACCTACAATGAGCAGTTCTTC. The encoded protein is CASSSLAGTTYNEQFF.

With regard to this clone: Other nucleotide sequences from this sample produce the same CDR3. This chain uses TRBV11-2 with TRBJ1-1; D uncertain. The CDR3 is made up of 14 amino acids. V was trimmed by 1 base and J by 2 bases, leaving 8 bases between them. CDR1 is SGHAT and CDR2 is FQNNGV in the germline V gene. The CDR3: CASSLVAGNTEAFF. DNA for the CDR3: TGTGCCAGCAGCTTAGTCGCAGGAAACACTGAAGCTTTCTTT.

The V and J genes are TRBV21-1 and TRBJ2-3. TRBV21-1 is classified as a pseudogene. The CDR3 contains 15 residues. The CDR3 DNA reads TGTGCCAGCAGCGCCCCGCACGTTAGCACAGATACGCAGTATTTT. Encoded protein: CASSAPHVSTDTQYF.